The source of this T cell receptor beta chain is a study of regulatory T cells in long-lasting Graves disease. CDR1 is MNHEY, CDR2 SVGAGI, per germline. This CDR3 region has 13 residues. Trimming removed 0 bases from V and 3 bases from J, with 5 bases in between. Time point here: persistent/refractory GD, antithyroid drugs over 5 years with positive TRAb. Isolated PBMC RNA provided the starting material for the TCR library. It was American Thyroid Association guidelines that determined Graves' disease diagnosis. Patients all came to the study from an endocrinology department in Xi'an, China. A roughly 8.3-milliliter sample of peripheral blood was drawn into EDTA tubes. Libraries of TCR beta came from iRepertoire HTBI primers plus Arm-PCR of CDR3 regions. Study processing details: Detected in the samples were about 60 TRBV and 14 TRBJ segments. TCRdb fed the multiplex PCR reads into MiXCR, producing one record per CDR3 protein. TCRdb assigned the V and J calls; the authors' analysis was not used. The data contain about 460,000 distinct CDR3 sequences, approximately 23% of them singletons.

Many counts were recorded for this clonotype. This sequence originates from a female donor with Graves disease. The sample consisted of peripheral blood mononuclear cells (PBMCs), taken when the disease was refractory, from a patient treated with antithyroid drugs. The chain employs TRBV6-5 and TRBJ1-1; D gene ambiguous. The CDR3, as DNA: TGTGCCAGCAGTTACTCCCCAGACACTGAAGCTTTCTTT. Translation: CASSYSPDTEAFF.